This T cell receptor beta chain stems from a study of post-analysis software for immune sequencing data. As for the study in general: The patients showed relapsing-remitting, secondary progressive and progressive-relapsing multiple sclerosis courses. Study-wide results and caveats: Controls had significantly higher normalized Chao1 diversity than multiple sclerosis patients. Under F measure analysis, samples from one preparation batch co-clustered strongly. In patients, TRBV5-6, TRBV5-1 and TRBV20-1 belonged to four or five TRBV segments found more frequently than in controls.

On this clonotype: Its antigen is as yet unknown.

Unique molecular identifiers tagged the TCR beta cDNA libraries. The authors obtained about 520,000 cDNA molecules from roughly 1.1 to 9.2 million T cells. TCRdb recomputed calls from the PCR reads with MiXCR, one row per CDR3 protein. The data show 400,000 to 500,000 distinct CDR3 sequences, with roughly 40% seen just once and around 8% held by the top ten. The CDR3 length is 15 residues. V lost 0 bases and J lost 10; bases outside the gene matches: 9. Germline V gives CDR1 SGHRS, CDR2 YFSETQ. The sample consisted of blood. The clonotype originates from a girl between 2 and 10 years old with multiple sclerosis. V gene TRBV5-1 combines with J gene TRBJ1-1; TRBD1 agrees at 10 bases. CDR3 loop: CASSLAVGTGVAAFF. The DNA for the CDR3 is TGCGCCAGCAGCTTGGCCGTCGGGACAGGGGTGGCAGCTTTCTTT.